This record concerns one T cell receptor (beta chain) sequence. This clone showed up just once. Its antigen remains undetermined. Qualities for individual bases were not recorded, and no much larger clone is one base off. The sample belongs to a study of cytomegalovirus exposure and HLA in healthy donors (dated by TCRdb to the late 2010s). About the study as a whole: An earlier analysis of around 600 of the donors reported approximately 290 Gb of sequence data and around 120 million unique TCR beta sequences from 150 million to 200 million T cells. In a later genetic analysis, genome-wide SNP genotypes for 398 of the 666 donors were used, and that subset was treated as a discovery cohort. The study aimed to test whether cataloging public T cell receptors could reveal signatures of past pathogen exposure. Roughly 5 DR-DQ haplotypes were handled as single units for association and clustering, since linkage in the cohort was strong. Among 300 to 500 genotyped donors of the cohort, an average of approximately 240,000 unique TCR beta nucleotide sequences was sequenced per donor, of which about 19% were non-productive. Alongside the repertoire data, information on donor age, sex, ethnicity and CMV serostatus was compiled. To study patterns of TCR occurrence, a later analysis re-analyzed previously published TCR beta repertoires from more than 550 donors and added high-resolution HLA genotyping. An earlier analysis of 587 of the donors used high-throughput TCR beta sequencing to judge whether each TCR beta V gene segment behaved as functional or pseudogenic. Rather than using new phenotypic data, the later analysis identified candidate immune exposures from TCR beta sequences and from how often those sequences occurred across donors. Approximately 310 gigabases of sequencing data and tens of millions of unique TCR sequences were included in an early release covering about 600 HLA-typed donors. The genetic ancestry cluster associated with self-reported Caucasian donors included roughly 84% of the roughly 360 genotyped donors. High-throughput TCR immunosequencing, statistical association of individual TCRs with disease status, and machine learning were combined to predict cytomegalovirus infection status. Using immunosequencing, the study profiled T cell repertoires from around 680 subjects and related those repertoires to cytomegalovirus serostatus. The number of typed donors differed by locus: roughly 620-640 for A, B, C, DRB1 and DQB1; some 500 for DQA1; some 610 for DPA1; and around 470 for DPB1. Besides the first cohort of some 670 subjects, a separate validation cohort made up of over 95 different subjects was used. All discovery cohort repertoires had been generated using a single sequencing platform. HLA typing included class I and class II loci at four-digit resolution.

The library relied on the immunoSEQ multiplex PCR assay. For the multiplex PCR, a mixture combining 60 forward primers for TCR Vbeta segments and 13 reverse primers for TCR Jbeta segments was used. A multiplex PCR assay on genomic DNA amplified the CDR3 region of rearranged TCR beta genes. Amplified TCR beta libraries were sequenced as 87-base-pair reads on the Illumina HiSeq System. The source study handled its data this way. Across the 600 to 700 repertoires, a later analysis counted roughly 77 million unique TCR beta chains, approximately 12 million of which were shared by at least two donors. Raw reads were error-corrected and collapsed into unique sequences with a nearest-neighbor algorithm that merged closely related sequences to remove PCR and sequencing errors. V, D and J gene segments were assigned by aligning CDR3 sequences to IMGT reference sequences. For a sequence to be retained, a match of at least six nucleotides was required to both a V gene segment and a J gene segment. Rearrangements were called productive when the CDR3 lacked stop codons and stayed in frame with V and J; all others were non-productive. CDR3 was defined by IMGT convention, running from the second conserved V-encoded cysteine to the conserved J-encoded phenylalanine. In an earlier analysis of just under 600 of the donors, sequences lacking an unambiguous match to a single V gene segment were excluded. In an earlier analysis of several hundred of the donors, a V segment was called functional when productive rearrangements were above 56.7%, and segregating when the standard deviation between donors exceeded 5%. To diagnose cytomegalovirus status from the catalog of TCR beta chain sequences, a statistical classification framework was built. A later analysis assigned V and J genes by comparing TCR nucleotide sequences with IMGT/GENE-DB human TR gene sequences. Using the TCRdist pipeline, a later analysis assigned CDR3 sequences along with most-parsimonious VDJ recombination scenarios. A later analysis defined each TCR beta chain by its CDR3 amino acid sequence plus V-gene family, and excluded reads lacking a unique V-gene family. As a way to deal with suspected cross-contamination and a sequencing artifact, a later analysis dropped hundreds of nucleotide sequences that were highly shared and had low generation probability. For each public chain, a later analysis derived a clonal expansion index from normalized ranks of inferred template counts within each repertoire. In a later analysis, generation probabilities were computed with a VDJ recombination model fitted to out-of-frame rearrangements, and the resulting probabilities were checked against IGoR. A later analysis scored TCR-TCR, TCR-HLA and TCR-CMV co-occurrence with hypergeometric tests, applying a repertoire-size bias correction to TCR pairs. To estimate false discovery rates, a later analysis permuted the HLA or CMV assignments 20 times. In a later analysis, co-occurring TCRs were grouped with DBSCAN, and TCRdist sequence similarity was added when clustering was performed within HLA-allele-positive subsets. Repertoires with fewer than 30,000 or more than 120,000 public chains, plus five repertoires with anomalous nucleotide sharing, were excluded from co-occurrence clustering. Not all clones reach the TCRdb copy of this immuneACCESS table, which keeps in-frame sequences only. Checked studies attribute under half of the gap to unresolved V genes and leave the rest unexplained. The DNA was the basis for D and trimming; V, J and clone size are from that table. The sample table shows about 180,000 clones, and about 80% are seen once. The top ten hold 1% of the sample.

Germline trimming amounts to 2 bases on V and 2 bases on J, with 3 as the count of junction bases outside the gene matches. Via the germline V gene, CDR1 is SGHDT and CDR2 YYEEEE. The CDR3 runs 14 residues from the cysteine to the phenylalanine. Kept here is only the CDR3 DNA, which spans 42 bases and is read in frame from base 1. The cohort consisted of some 730 healthy bone marrow donors. At the time of sampling, every cohort member was nominally healthy, though immune exposures that went unrecorded were likely present. The donor was CMV seropositive and belonged to the group of about 290 seropositive cohort members. A peripheral blood sample was collected from each donor, and TCR beta sequencing was performed on peripheral blood mononuclear cells. Genomic DNA was extracted from the blood cell samples with the Qiagen DNeasy Blood Extraction Kit. Broad study findings and their caveats: A later genetic analysis reported fewer N-insertions in productive TCRs among donors in an Asian-associated ancestry cluster than the roughly 720-donor mean. According to a later analysis, parvovirus B19, influenza, CMV and Epstein-Barr virus appeared linked to several top co-occurrence clusters. At a false discovery rate of 0.05, a later analysis linked 15,000 to 20,000 TCR beta sequences to specific HLA alleles. Some IMGT-functional V segments, including TRBV6-2 and TRBV6-3, could not be told apart with the 87-base-pair reads, so those segments were excluded. The study listed 164 TCR beta chains as associated with cytomegalovirus. In an earlier analysis of fewer than 750 of the donors, most TCR beta V segments were observed in productive rearrangements about 90% or about 30% of the time, broadly matching IMGT annotations. Linkage disequilibrium might explain the correlated functional status among segregating V segments, but an unknown experimental factor could not be excluded. In a later analysis, HLA-associated TCR beta chains were found to be more clonally expanded and to have lower generation probabilities than equally common non-associated chains. When HLA alleles, especially DR and DQ, strongly co-occurred, attributing TCR associations to individual alleles was difficult. For the cohort, immune exposure information was limited to CMV serostatus. Cytomegalovirus status was reported to be diagnosed by the classifier with high specificity and sensitivity in both the original and validation cohorts. According to the authors, the approach could potentially be generalized to other disease states and immunological phenotypes. The sequencing pipeline was judged likely to have produced a cluster of highly shared sequence variants as a technical artifact. The presence/absence analyses assumed that sequencing depth was roughly uniform across donors, and that assumption may not be true. Because counts were too low, approximately 18 rarely observed V segments, including chromosome 9 orphons, were excluded from the earlier analysis of a few hundred of the donors. A further reported finding was that TCR beta sequences accurately predicted the HLA-A and HLA-B alleles for most subjects in the first cohort. In a later genetic analysis, a missense DCLRE1C variant was associated with V-gene and J-gene trimming of TCR beta chains, and the association was replicated in an independent cohort. A later analysis found that most CMV-associated TCR beta chains appeared HLA-restricted, with HLA associations seemingly driven largely by CMV exposure. Most TCR sequences were seen in very few donors, while some public TCRs were found in many individuals. A few of the identified cytomegalovirus-associated TCR beta chains were confirmed in vitro to be specific for cytomegalovirus antigens. According to a later analysis, TCR association rates differed among HLA loci, with DRB1 alleles showing the most associated TCRs and HLA-C alleles showing the fewest. Only TCR beta chains were sequenced in this cohort, and the absence of alpha or paired-chain data limited detectable features. Because some donors lacked HLA typing at each locus, the association tests relied only on the typed subset.

Input material: PBMCs. The chain was built from TRBV5-6 and TRBJ2-5; a stretch of 7 junction bases matches TRBD2. The source is a woman aged 50 to 60 in good health and CMV-seropositive. The encoded CDR3 is CASSFRTRQETQYF. The sequence in DNA is TGTGCCAGCAGCTTCAGGACTAGGCAAGAGACCCAGTACTTC.